This T cell receptor (beta chain) stems from a study of T-cell reconstitution after alpha-beta-depleted transplantation in children. Study results and caveats: Surviving recipient T cells and intrathymic progenitors accounted for some patients' high TCRbeta diversity at day 60. Roughly two months post-transplant, alpha-beta T cells reportedly originated from several hundred graft clones that had expanded. It was newly produced T cells that mostly accounted for T-cell counts and diversity one year after transplant.

Comment on this clonotype: Its antigen is currently unknown.

Construction of the TCRbeta library involved unique molecular identifiers. In TCRdb, the PCR reads were re-called with MiXCR into one record per CDR3 protein. The sample includes 800,000 to 1,000,000 distinct CDR3 sequences, about 29% of them seen just once. The CDR3 extends over 15 amino acids. Germline lookup yields CDR1 SEHNR and CDR2 FQNEAQ (reference sequence). V gave up 4 bases and J gave up 0 bases; unmatched junction bases: 4. The starting material was PBMCs, mostly from graft donor cells, obtained 360 days after TCRalphabeta/CD19-depleted stem cell transplant. This TCR was sampled from a boy in the first two years of life who had a stem cell transplant for SCID, so the T cells may come from the graft donor. The chain couples TRBV7-9 to TRBJ2-5, with 8 bases lining up with TRBD2. As DNA, the CDR3 is TGTGCCAGCAGCTCGGGACTAGGGCACCAAGAGACCCAGTACTTC. The encoded protein is CASSSGLGHQETQYF.